This TCR beta chain was recorded in a study of lymphopenia after photon versus proton radiotherapy. Overall study results and limits: Post-nadir diversity loss with photons came from oligoclonal expansion, particularly CD8+ Temra cells. Under photons, naive T cells and diversity fell while effector/memory populations rose. Survival link was tested only in deceased patients; proton benefit remains a possibility. Larger post-nadir TCR diversity loss correlated inversely with survival in deceased patients.

As regards this clone: Its antigen is currently unknown.

The CDR3 is 16 amino acids. Germline V lookup: CDR1 MGHDK, CDR2 SYGVNS. V gave up 3 bases and J gave up 2 bases; unmatched junction bases: 7. Measured with immunoSEQ multiplex PCR; TCRdb has only the in-frame clones, and not every one. The data contain approximately 45,000 clones, less than 90% of them singletons. The rearrangement uses TRBV25-1 and TRBJ1-3; 7 bases are a match to TRBD1. The specimen comprised peripheral blood, sampled from a patient treated with photon-based radiotherapy. This TCR came from a man between 40 and 49 years old with gastric cancer. The CDR3 DNA sequence: TGTGCCAGCAGTGAGGGGACAACAGGGGCTGGAAACACCATATATTTT. Translated, it gives CASSEGTTGAGNTIYF.